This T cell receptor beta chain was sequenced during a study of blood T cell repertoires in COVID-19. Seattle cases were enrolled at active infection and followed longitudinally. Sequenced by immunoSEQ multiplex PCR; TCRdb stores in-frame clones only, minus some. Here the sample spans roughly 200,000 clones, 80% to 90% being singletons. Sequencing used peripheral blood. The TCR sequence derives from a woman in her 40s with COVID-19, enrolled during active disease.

The CDR3 reads CNSGTGLRRSNQPQHF. Here the CDR3 DNA reads TGCAACAGTGGGACAGGGCTCAGGAGAAGCAATCAGCCCCAGCATTTT. The chain links TRBV29-1 to TRBJ1-5, with 9 bases aligning to TRBD1. The CDR3 length is 16 residues. CDR1 SQVTM and CDR2 ANQGSEA come from the germline V gene.